Listed below are T cell receptor beta chains from one sample, sequenced in a study of blood T cell repertoires in COVID-19. Using immunoSEQ multiplex PCR, the repertoire was profiled, and TCRdb retains in-frame clones only, with some absent. The data show around 150,000 clones, with 80% to 90% seen just once and approximately 3% held by the top ten. The sample was peripheral blood. The origin of the receptors is an older woman with active COVID-19. Both conserved end residues are part of each CDR3. A D gene is named only where the DNA matches it firmly. Rows may omit the clone size; those that give it use once, few, many or a size class.

v_gene	d_gene	abundance	j_gene	CDR3aa	CDR3nt
TRBV7-9	TRBD1	NA	TRBJ2-7	CASSRVTGGIMEQYF	TGTGCCAGCAGCCGTGTAACAGGGGGTATAATGGAGCAGTACTTC
TRBV24-1	NA	NA	TRBJ2-7	CATSERGTEQYF	TGTGCCACCAGTGAAAGGGGTACGGAGCAGTACTTC
TRBV28	TRBD2	NA	TRBJ2-3	CASSLGREGEDTQYF	TGTGCCAGCAGTCTCGGGCGGGAGGGGGAAGATACGCAGTATTTT
TRBV7-6	NA	NA	TRBJ1-1	CASSLDGPGRTEAFF	TGTGCCAGCAGCTTGGATGGTCCCGGGAGGACTGAAGCTTTCTTT
TRBV18	TRBD2	NA	TRBJ2-3	CASSPGDYITDTQYF	TGTGCCAGCTCCCCGGGGGACTACATCACAGATACGCAGTATTTT
TRBV6-4	TRBD2	NA	TRBJ2-7	CASSERLGSRASGKPDEQYF	TGTGCCAGCAGTGAGAGGTTAGGATCCAGGGCTAGCGGGAAACCGGACGAGCAGTACTTC
TRBV7-9	TRBD1	once	TRBJ1-1	CASSLETGSEAFF	TGTGCCAGCAGCTTAGAGACAGGGTCTGAAGCTTTCTTT
TRBV5-5	TRBD2	once	TRBJ2-7	CASSSSRERTYEQYF	TGTGCCAGCAGCTCCTCGCGGGAGAGGACCTACGAGCAGTACTTC
TRBV13	TRBD1	NA	TRBJ2-3	CASSLGRNRGTDTQYF	TGTGCCAGCAGCTTAGGCCGGAACAGGGGGACAGATACGCAGTATTTT
TRBV9	TRBD2	NA	TRBJ2-7	CASSPWEQAGAYEQYF	TGTGCCAGCAGCCCATGGGAACAAGCGGGAGCCTACGAGCAGTACTTC
TRBV5-4	TRBD1	NA	TRBJ1-1	CASSGGTGRNTEAFF	TGTGCCAGCAGCGGAGGGACAGGGAGGAACACTGAAGCTTTCTTT
TRBV7-2	TRBD2	NA	TRBJ2-5	CASSPFGLAEETQYF	TGTGCCAGCAGCCCCTTTGGGCTAGCGGAAGAGACCCAGTACTTC
TRBV4-3	TRBD2	NA	TRBJ2-7	CASSQVQGGSYEQYF	TGCGCCAGCAGCCAAGTGCAGGGAGGGTCCTACGAGCAGTACTTC
TRBV5-1	NA	NA	TRBJ1-1	CASRVTLNTEAFF	TGCGCCAGCAGGGTGACTCTGAACACTGAAGCTTTCTTT